This T cell receptor beta chain originates from a study of beta chain features in type 1 diabetes. Study-level background: There were 107,917,701 sorted cells examined across all samples. Study-wide results and limits: Significant though moderate, a shortening of TCRB CDR3s appeared in all four CD4+ subsets of Type 1 diabetes patients. Any PCR bias toward short templates would affect both groups alike.

The germline V gene encodes CDR1 MNHNY and CDR2 SVGAGI (reference sequence). This CDR3 spans 16 amino acids. The junction had 6 bases not matched to a gene; V was cut back by 4 bases and J by 0 bases. This clone came up a few times. Its antigen remains unknown. Every bit of the isolated RNA underwent reverse transcription, so sequencing read expressed TCRB transcripts. The assay was immunoSEQ multiplex PCR, and TCRdb's table has in-frame clones only and misses some. The sample consists of roughly 240,000 clones, roughly 13% of them appearing once. The sample taken for sequencing was naive CD4+ T cells from blood. The origin of this receptor is a woman aged 40 to 50 in good health. This chain uses TRBV6-6 with TRBJ1-2, with 9 bases lining up with TRBD1. CDR3 sequence (DNA): TGTGCCAGCAGTTCCCCTCGGGACAGGGCTAACTATGGCTACACCTTC. Translation: CASSSPRDRANYGYTF.